This TCR beta chain was sequenced for a study of T cell repertoires in cytomegalovirus infection. MiXCR was run by TCRdb on the reads, yielding one entry per CDR3 protein. The profile covers about 140,000 distinct CDR3 sequences, with roughly 6% appearing a single time and approximately 18% taken by the ten largest. This clonotype was seen many times. The antigen is not known. J lost 9 bases, V lost 7 bases, and 10 bases had no gene match. CDR1 is SGHVS and CDR2 is FQNEAQ in the germline V gene. The CDR3 spans 15 residues. General observations from the study: Based on cumulative public TCR beta family frequency, carriers of CMV plus the relevant HLA were identified.

The origin of this receptor is a human donor in good health (CMV status not recorded). Some clones in this sample may be carry-over from other donors' samples. This chain joins TRBV7-8 and TRBJ1-6; 9 nucleotides align to TRBD1. The material sequenced was PBMCs. CDR3 in amino acids: CASILSGTGTSPLHF. The CDR3, as DNA: TGTGCCAGCATCCTCTCCGGGACAGGGACTTCACCCCTCCACTTT.